The rows below give T cell receptor beta chains drawn from one sample of a study of identical twins. TCRdb re-called the 5' RACE reads through MiXCR, storing one row per CDR3 protein. The sample lists about 340,000 distinct CDR3 sequences, approximately 8.8% occurring once. Sample: naive T cells sorted from blood. These receptors were obtained from a woman between 45 and 65 years old in good health. CDR3s include the opening cysteine and the closing phenylalanine or tryptophan. The D gene is left open where the match is weak. Size values are once, few and many counts, or a class for expanded clones, and some rows have none.

J: TRBJ2-7; D: -; V: TRBV19; size: -; DNA: TGTGCCAGTAGGCGTCCGAGCTCCTACGAGCAGTACTTC; CDR3: CASRRPSSYEQYF
J: TRBJ2-1; D: -; V: TRBV14; size: many; DNA: TGTGCCAGCAGCCAAGGCGGTGAGCAGTTCTTC; CDR3: CASSQGGEQFF
J: TRBJ2-3; D: TRBD2; V: TRBV28; size: few; DNA: TGTGCCAGCAACCCAATTATCCCGGGACTAGGTCTAGCTACGCAGTATTTT; CDR3: CASNPIIPGLGLATQYF
J: TRBJ2-3; D: -; V: TRBV10-3; size: many; DNA: TGTGCCATCAGGGCCGGGACTTCCACAGATACGCAGTATTTT; CDR3: CAIRAGTSTDTQYF
J: TRBJ2-1; D: TRBD2; V: TRBV12-3/TRBV12-4; size: few; DNA: TGTGCCAGCAGTTTAGCTAGCGGGCGAGAGCAGTTCTTC; CDR3: CASSLASGREQFF
J: TRBJ2-1; D: TRBD2; V: TRBV10-3; size: -; DNA: TGTGCCATCAGCCCCCGGGAGTGGGGGGGAGATGAGCAGTTCTTC; CDR3: CAISPREWGGDEQFF
J: TRBJ2-1; D: -; V: TRBV12-3/TRBV12-4; size: few; DNA: TGTGCCAGCAGCCTAGAGGGGGTGCCCTACAATGAGCAGTTCTTC; CDR3: CASSLEGVPYNEQFF
J: TRBJ1-1; D: TRBD1; V: TRBV20-1; size: few; DNA: TGCAGTGCTAGACCTCAGGGGACAGGGGGAGCTTTCTTT; CDR3: CSARPQGTGGAFF
J: TRBJ1-6; D: -; V: TRBV3-1; size: -; DNA: TGTGCCAGCAGCCAACGGCTTTCACCCCTCCACTTT; CDR3: CASSQRLSPLHF
J: TRBJ1-1; D: -; V: TRBV15; size: -; DNA: TGTGCCACCAGCAGAGACCCCTCCGGACCCACTGAAGCTTTCTTT; CDR3: CATSRDPSGPTEAFF
J: TRBJ1-4; D: -; V: TRBV7-8; size: few; DNA: TGTGCCAGCAGCTTTTGGGGGGGCCCGAATGAAAAACTGTTTTTT; CDR3: CASSFWGGPNEKLFF
J: TRBJ2-6; D: TRBD1; V: TRBV5-6; size: few; DNA: TGTGCCAGCAGCTTGGTTGGGACAGGGAGCTCTGGGGCCAACGTCCTGACTTTC; CDR3: CASSLVGTGSSGANVLTF
J: TRBJ2-7; D: TRBD1; V: TRBV11-3; size: many; DNA: TGTGCCAGCAGGAAGCAGCAGGGGGCTGGCGAGCAGTACTTC; CDR3: CASRKQQGAGEQYF
J: TRBJ2-3; D: -; V: TRBV3-1; size: -; DNA: TGTGCCAGCAGCCAAAGACAGTTCACAGATACGCAGTATTTT; CDR3: CASSQRQFTDTQYF
J: TRBJ2-4; D: -; V: TRBV10-3; size: -; DNA: TGTGCCATCAGTGAGTCCCTTCCGGACAGAATAGCCAAAAACATTCAGTACTTC; CDR3: CAISESLPDRIAKNIQYF
J: TRBJ2-1; D: -; V: TRBV12-3/TRBV12-4; size: -; DNA: TGTGCCAGCAGTGAAATGATCAGGAGCTCCTACAATGAGCAGTTCTTC; CDR3: CASSEMIRSSYNEQFF
J: TRBJ1-4; D: -; V: TRBV20-1; size: -; DNA: TGCAGTGCTAGAGATTCAGATGAAAAACTGTTTTTT; CDR3: CSARDSDEKLFF
J: TRBJ2-7; D: TRBD2; V: TRBV5-1; size: few; DNA: TGCGCCAGCAGCAGTAAACCCGGACTAGCGGGAGCCGAGCAGTACTTC; CDR3: CASSSKPGLAGAEQYF
J: TRBJ2-1; D: -; V: TRBV18; size: -; DNA: TGTGCCAGCTCACGACTCTCCGGGACGCCCTACAATGAGCAGTTCTTC; CDR3: CASSRLSGTPYNEQFF
J: TRBJ2-7; D: TRBD2; V: TRBV10-3; size: many; DNA: TGTGCCATCAGCCCGGGACTAGCGGGGCACCCCCGCTACGAGCAGTACTTC; CDR3: CAISPGLAGHPRYEQYF
J: TRBJ1-1; D: -; V: TRBV5-5; size: few; DNA: TGTGCCAGCAGACGACAGGCCCCAGGGATGAACACTGAAGCTTTCTTT; CDR3: CASRRQAPGMNTEAFF
J: TRBJ2-1; D: -; V: TRBV15; size: -; DNA: TGTGCCACCAGCAGCCGCGGGAACTACAATGAGCAGTTCTTC; CDR3: CATSSRGNYNEQFF
J: TRBJ2-4; D: TRBD2; V: TRBV5-1; size: few; DNA: TGCGCCAGCAGCTTGGGCGGGGGGGAACGAAGATACTTC; CDR3: CASSLGGGERRYF
J: TRBJ2-4; D: TRBD2; V: TRBV12-3/TRBV12-4; size: -; DNA: TGTGCCAGCAGTTCAGACGGGAGGGGTAGAATTCAGTACTTC; CDR3: CASSSDGRGRIQYF
J: TRBJ2-3; D: TRBD2; V: TRBV4-1; size: -; DNA: TGCGCCAGCAGCCAAACGGGACTAGCGGGAGGCGCCCCCGACACAGATACGCAGTATTTT; CDR3: CASSQTGLAGGAPDTDTQYF
J: TRBJ1-6; D: -; V: TRBV4-2; size: -; DNA: TGTGCCAGCAGCCAAGATCGGGGGGAAGTGGGTTCACCCCTCCACTTT; CDR3: CASSQDRGEVGSPLHF
J: TRBJ2-3; D: -; V: TRBV6-5; size: -; DNA: TGTGCCAGCAGTTCCATATACACAGATACGCAGTATTTT; CDR3: CASSSIYTDTQYF
J: TRBJ2-3; D: TRBD2; V: TRBV12-3/TRBV12-4; size: many; DNA: TGTGCCAGCAGTTTCCGCGGGAGTAGTAATACGCAGTATTTT; CDR3: CASSFRGSSNTQYF
J: TRBJ1-1; D: TRBD1; V: TRBV6-5; size: -; DNA: TGTGCCAGCAGGCGAACAGGGGTGACTGAAGCTTTCTTT; CDR3: CASRRTGVTEAFF
J: TRBJ1-2; D: -; V: TRBV19; size: few; DNA: TGTGCCAGTAATCGGCCGCCGACCTATGGCTACACCTTC; CDR3: CASNRPPTYGYTF
J: TRBJ2-7; D: -; V: TRBV25-1; size: -; DNA: TGTGCCAGCAGTTCCCAGTATCAGCAGTACTTC; CDR3: CASSSQYQQYF
J: TRBJ2-1; D: TRBD2; V: TRBV4-1; size: few; DNA: TGCGCCAGCAGCATACCGGGACTAGCGGGGTACAATGAGCAGTTCTTC; CDR3: CASSIPGLAGYNEQFF
J: TRBJ2-5; D: -; V: TRBV5-1; size: many; DNA: TGCGCCAGCAGCGATTGGGGTTTTAGCGGACAAGAGACCCAGTACTTC; CDR3: CASSDWGFSGQETQYF
J: TRBJ2-2; D: TRBD2; V: TRBV20-1; size: many; DNA: TGCAGTGCTAGAGTTGGGCTAGCGGGGTACACCGGGGAGCTGTTTTTT; CDR3: CSARVGLAGYTGELFF
J: TRBJ2-3; D: -; V: TRBV20-1; size: many; DNA: TGCAGTGCACTCGAGGGGAGCGGTACGCAGTATTTT; CDR3: CSALEGSGTQYF